This T cell receptor (beta chain) was retrieved from a study of spatial heterogeneity in lung cancer. Study context: Detection of beta-chain sequences consistently exceeded that of alpha-chain sequences. Study outcomes and limitations: Relative to follow-up, resection was when ubiquitous expanded tumor TCRs appeared more in blood.

To note about this clonotype: Its antigen is still unknown.

CDR1 is SGHAT and CDR2 is FQNNGV in the germline V gene. CDR3 length: 13 residues. Losses at the gene ends were 3 bases for V and 6 bases for J; bases not matched to a gene: 4. TCRdb reprocessed the 5' RACE reads with MiXCR, giving one entry per CDR3 protein. The sample lists some 52,000 distinct CDR3 sequences; roughly 7% were seen once. This sample's time point: sample taken at primary tumor resection. Unsorted tumor, nontumor lung tissue or cryopreserved PBMC supplied the whole RNA. Donation came from about 72 patients with untreated early-stage non-small cell lung cancer. The receptor's source is a female donor with early-stage non-small cell lung cancer. The rearrangement uses TRBV11-2 and TRBJ2-7; 8 bases agree with TRBD1. The sequences come from PBMCs, collected at surgery. In DNA, the CDR3 is TGTGCCAGCAGCTTTTCAGGGGGCGGCGAGCAGTACTTC. Translation gives CASSFSGGGEQYF.